The rows below give T cell receptor beta chains drawn from one sample of a study of neurological immune-mediated disorders. TCRdb re-called the 5' RACE reads with MiXCR, one entry per CDR3 protein. Altogether roughly 98,000 distinct CDR3 sequences are present, approximately 13% being singletons, with the ten largest covering under 6%. Sequenced material: PBMCs. Receptors originate from a female donor with HTLV-1-associated myelopathy (HAM/TSP). The CDR3 runs from the conserved cysteine through the conserved F or W. A D gene is named only where the DNA matches it firmly. Clone size, where shown, is once, few, many, or a class for clones that have expanded.

J,V,D,size,CDR3,DNA
TRBJ2-3,TRBV5-1,TRBD1,NA,CASRLDKEGAGTQYF,TGCGCCAGCCGCTTGGACAAAGAGGGGGCGGGTACGCAGTATTTT
TRBJ2-7,TRBV7-8,NA,many,CASSLVGPEQYF,TGTGCCAGCAGCTTAGTGGGGCCCGAGCAGTACTTC
TRBJ1-4,TRBV27,NA,many,CASSFSSTPGEKLFF,TGTGCCAGCAGTTTCTCGTCTACACCAGGCGAAAAACTGTTTTTT
TRBJ1-1,TRBV5-1,NA,many,CASSYSDWGSTEAFF,TGCGCCAGCAGCTACTCGGATTGGGGGTCGACTGAAGCTTTCTTT
TRBJ1-4,TRBV27,TRBD1,many,CASSKSGTGIATNEKLFF,TGTGCCAGCAGTAAATCCGGGACAGGAATTGCAACTAATGAAAAACTGTTTTTT
TRBJ1-1,TRBV27,NA,NA,CSRMQNTEAFF,TGTTCCCGCATGCAGAACACTGAAGCTTTCTTT
TRBJ2-7,TRBV14,NA,NA,CASSQERGINEQYF,TGTGCCAGCAGCCAAGAAAGGGGTATCAACGAGCAGTACTTC
TRBJ1-1,TRBV7-3,NA,many,CASSLNPANTEAFF,TGTGCCAGCAGCTTAAATCCGGCGAACACTGAAGCTTTCTTT
TRBJ2-2,TRBV5-1,TRBD2,NA,CASSVTSGGENTGELFF,TGCGCCAGCAGCGTGACTAGCGGGGGAGAGAACACCGGGGAGCTGTTTTTT
TRBJ2-3,TRBV28,NA,many,CASSGVGALDTQYF,TGTGCCAGCAGTGGCGTAGGGGCCCTGGATACGCAGTATTTT
TRBJ1-6,TRBV10-3,NA,few,CAINGDLAGSPLHF,TGTGCCATCAACGGGGACCTGGCGGGTTCACCCCTCCACTTT
TRBJ1-1,TRBV7-2,TRBD1,many,CASSSPRTGAVEAFF,TGTGCCAGCAGCTCCCCTCGGACAGGGGCGGTTGAAGCTTTCTTT
TRBJ2-7,TRBV5-8,TRBD1,many,CASSADRGRYEQYF,TGTGCCAGCAGCGCCGACAGGGGGCGCTACGAGCAGTACTTC
TRBJ2-1,TRBV29-1,NA,medium-sized,CSVEEGGASYNEQFF,TGCAGCGTTGAAGAGGGGGGGGCCTCCTACAATGAGCAGTTCTTC
TRBJ2-3,TRBV5-4,NA,many,CASSSGALTDTQYF,TGTGCCAGCAGCTCGGGGGCGCTCACAGATACGCAGTATTTT
TRBJ2-3,TRBV7-6,TRBD2,NA,CASGHGGDTQYF,TGTGCCAGCGGCCACGGGGGGGATACGCAGTATTTT
TRBJ2-2,TRBV6-5,TRBD2,many,CASSYGRIGTSAAGELFF,TGTGCCAGCAGTTACGGCCGAATCGGGACTAGCGCCGCCGGGGAGCTGTTTTTT
TRBJ2-1,TRBV11-1,NA,once,CASSTRGDEQFF,TGTGCCAGCAGCACCCGGGGAGATGAGCAGTTCTTC
TRBJ2-5,TRBV5-1,TRBD1,many,CASSSGDRKQETQYF,TGCGCCAGCAGCTCCGGGGACAGGAAACAAGAGACCCAGTACTTC
TRBJ2-3,TRBV20-1,NA,many,CSARAPAGVRTDTQYF,TGCAGTGCTAGAGCCCCCGCAGGGGTTCGCACAGATACGCAGTATTTT
TRBJ2-1,TRBV11-2,NA,many,CASSLDRGNEQFF,TGTGCCAGCAGCTTAGATAGGGGAAATGAGCAGTTCTTC
TRBJ2-3,TRBV5-1,TRBD2,many,CASRIAGVRDTQYF,TGCGCCAGCAGAATAGCGGGGGTGAGGGATACGCAGTATTTT
TRBJ2-7,TRBV11-2,NA,NA,CASSPGLIGEQYF,TGTGCCAGCAGCCCGGGGTTGATCGGCGAGCAGTACTTC
TRBJ1-6,TRBV5-1,TRBD1,many,CASSLGGTGQSPLHF,TGCGCCAGCAGCTTGGGCGGGACAGGGCAATCACCCCTCCACTTT
TRBJ2-7,TRBV5-1,TRBD1,many,CASSLPRTGVQTYEQYF,TGCGCCAGCAGCTTGCCCAGAACAGGGGTACAAACCTACGAGCAGTACTTC
TRBJ2-3,TRBV5-1,NA,many,CASSFSGGGADTQYF,TGCGCCAGCAGCTTTTCGGGCGGGGGCGCAGATACGCAGTATTTT
TRBJ2-4,TRBV4-2,NA,many,CASSGQRAPGDIQYF,TGTGCCAGCAGCGGACAACGAGCCCCGGGGGACATTCAGTACTTC
TRBJ1-4,TRBV20-1,NA,many,CSARDGGGTNEKLFF,TGCAGTGCTAGAGATGGCGGGGGCACTAATGAAAAACTGTTTTTT
TRBJ1-6,TRBV11-2,NA,NA,CASSSLENRNSPLHF,TGTGCCAGCAGCTCTTTGGAGAACAGAAATTCACCCCTCCACTTT
TRBJ2-4,TRBV6-1,NA,many,CASSEGLWNIQYF,TGTGCCAGCAGTGAAGGGTTATGGAACATTCAGTACTTC
TRBJ2-5,TRBV5-1,NA,many,CASSLGQAQETQYF,TGCGCCAGCAGCTTGGGCCAGGCCCAAGAGACCCAGTACTTC
TRBJ2-1,TRBV6-6,TRBD2,NA,CASREERGGHEQFF,TGTGCCAGCAGGGAGGAGCGGGGGGGACATGAGCAGTTCTTC
TRBJ1-2,TRBV3-1,NA,many,CASSQAAGNYGYTF,TGTGCCAGCAGCCAAGCGGCAGGAAACTATGGCTACACCTTC
TRBJ2-3,TRBV29-1,TRBD1,many,CSVVTGGITDTQYF,TGCAGCGTTGTGACAGGGGGCATCACAGATACGCAGTATTTT
TRBJ2-7,TRBV5-1,NA,many,CASSLARTATHYEQYF,TGCGCCAGCAGCTTGGCCCGGACAGCCACACACTACGAGCAGTACTTC
TRBJ1-2,TRBV28,NA,many,CASSIPTLTNYGYTF,TGTGCCAGCAGCATTCCCACCCTCACCAACTATGGCTACACCTTC
TRBJ2-5,TRBV20-1,NA,few,CSASRTAGETQYF,TGCAGTGCTAGCAGGACAGCCGGAGAGACCCAGTACTTC
TRBJ2-1,TRBV5-1,NA,many,CASSFTGGPYNEQFF,TGCGCCAGCAGCTTCACCGGGGGGCCATACAATGAGCAGTTCTTC
TRBJ2-3,TRBV6-6,NA,many,CASSRTSDTQYF,TGTGCCAGCAGTCGGACCTCAGATACGCAGTATTTT
TRBJ1-1,TRBV20-1,NA,NA,CSCRDWGFPTEAFF,TGCAGTTGTAGGGATTGGGGTTTTCCCACTGAAGCTTTCTTT
TRBJ2-4,TRBV28,NA,many,CASGPAGLKNIQYF,TGTGCCAGCGGCCCGGCAGGGTTGAAAAACATTCAGTACTTC
TRBJ1-5,TRBV12-3/TRBV12-4,NA,many,CASSSRGPWERQPQHF,TGTGCCAGCAGTTCCCGGGGGCCGTGGGAGCGCCAGCCCCAGCATTTT
TRBJ2-3,TRBV29-1,NA,many,CSGKRRNTDTQYF,TGCAGCGGGAAACGCAGGAACACAGATACGCAGTATTTT
TRBJ2-6,TRBV4-1,NA,many,CASSQVGGANVLTF,TGCGCCAGCAGCCAAGTGGGGGGGGCCAACGTCCTGACTTTC
TRBJ2-1,TRBV12-3/TRBV12-4,TRBD1,many,CASQGVEQFF,TGTGCCAGCCAGGGGGTTGAGCAGTTCTTC
TRBJ2-7,TRBV5-1,TRBD1,many,CASRTGTGSYEQYF,TGCGCCAGCAGGACCGGGACAGGGTCCTACGAGCAGTACTTC
TRBJ2-2,TRBV7-9,TRBD1,many,CASSAGQGQGFGNTGELFF,TGTGCCAGCAGCGCCGGGCAGGGACAGGGCTTTGGGAACACCGGGGAGCTGTTTTTT
TRBJ2-7,TRBV19,TRBD2,few,CASSPGTRGYEQYF,TGTGCCAGTAGTCCAGGGACTAGAGGCTACGAGCAGTACTTC
TRBJ2-3,TRBV9,TRBD2,many,CASSVSSGAITDTQYF,TGTGCCAGCAGCGTTTCTAGCGGGGCTATCACAGATACGCAGTATTTT
TRBJ2-7,TRBV28,TRBD1,many,CASSSIRGQRYEQYF,TGTGCCAGCAGCTCAATCAGGGGGCAGAGATACGAGCAGTACTTC
TRBJ2-1,TRBV5-5,TRBD1,many,CASSLVAGQGSNEQFF,TGTGCCAGCAGCTTGGTTGCGGGACAGGGTTCCAATGAGCAGTTCTTC
TRBJ2-7,TRBV7-2,NA,NA,CASSPTAARTEQYF,TGTGCCAGCAGCCCTACGGCCGCGAGAACCGAGCAGTACTTC
TRBJ1-1,TRBV29-1,NA,many,CSVDVMNTEAFF,TGCAGCGTTGATGTGATGAACACTGAAGCTTTCTTT
TRBJ2-1,TRBV7-6,TRBD1,NA,CASSSTTGDSYNEQFF,TGTGCCAGCAGCTCTACGACAGGGGATAGCTACAATGAGCAGTTCTTC
TRBJ1-5,TRBV6-2/TRBV6-3,NA,many,CASSYGTNQPQHF,TGTGCCAGCAGTTACGGGACCAATCAGCCCCAGCATTTT
TRBJ2-3,TRBV5-1,NA,many,CASSSDTDTQYF,TGCGCCAGCAGCTCGGATACAGATACGCAGTATTTT
TRBJ1-2,TRBV3-1,NA,many,CASSPTGSGGYTF,TGTGCCAGCAGCCCTACAGGGAGCGGTGGCTACACCTTC
TRBJ1-6,TRBV27,NA,many,CASSFRAGIFNSPLHF,TGTGCCAGCAGTTTCCGGGCAGGGATTTTTAATTCACCCCTCCACTTT
TRBJ2-2,TRBV12-3/TRBV12-4,NA,many,CASSFGRANTGELFF,TGTGCCAGCAGTTTCGGACGGGCGAACACCGGGGAGCTGTTTTTT